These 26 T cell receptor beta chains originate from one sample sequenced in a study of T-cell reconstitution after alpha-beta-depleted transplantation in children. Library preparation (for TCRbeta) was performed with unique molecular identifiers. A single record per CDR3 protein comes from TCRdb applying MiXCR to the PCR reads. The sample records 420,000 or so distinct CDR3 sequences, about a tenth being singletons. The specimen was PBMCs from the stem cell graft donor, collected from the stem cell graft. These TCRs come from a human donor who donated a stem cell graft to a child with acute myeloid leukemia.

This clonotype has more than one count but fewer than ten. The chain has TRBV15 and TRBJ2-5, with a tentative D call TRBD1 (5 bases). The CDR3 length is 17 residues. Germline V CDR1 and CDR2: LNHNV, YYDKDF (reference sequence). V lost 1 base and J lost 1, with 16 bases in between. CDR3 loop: CATSRVPFVGPQETQYF. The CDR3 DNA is TGTGCCACCAGCAGAGTGCCCTTTGTGGGGCCCCAAGAGACCCAGTACTTC.

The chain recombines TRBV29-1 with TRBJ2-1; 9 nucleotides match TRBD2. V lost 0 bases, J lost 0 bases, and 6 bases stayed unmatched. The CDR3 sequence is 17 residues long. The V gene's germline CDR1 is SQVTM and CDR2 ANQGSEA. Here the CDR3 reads CSVEDRSSGNSYNEQFF. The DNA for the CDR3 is TGCAGCGTTGAAGATCGGTCTAGCGGGAACTCCTACAATGAGCAGTTCTTC.

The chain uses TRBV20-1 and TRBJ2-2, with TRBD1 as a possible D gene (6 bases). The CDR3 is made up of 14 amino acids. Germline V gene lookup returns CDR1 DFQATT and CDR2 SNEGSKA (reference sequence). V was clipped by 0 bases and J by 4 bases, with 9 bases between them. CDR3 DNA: TGCAGTGCTAGAGACAGGGGTATCACCGGGGAGCTGTTTTTT. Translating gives CSARDRGITGELFF.

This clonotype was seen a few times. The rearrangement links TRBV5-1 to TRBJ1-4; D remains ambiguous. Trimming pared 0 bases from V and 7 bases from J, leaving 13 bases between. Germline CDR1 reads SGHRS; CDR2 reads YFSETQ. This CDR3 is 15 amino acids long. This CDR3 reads CASSLGAVGGEKLFF. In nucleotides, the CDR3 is TGCGCCAGCAGCTTGGGGGCAGTGGGAGGTGAAAAACTGTTTTTT.

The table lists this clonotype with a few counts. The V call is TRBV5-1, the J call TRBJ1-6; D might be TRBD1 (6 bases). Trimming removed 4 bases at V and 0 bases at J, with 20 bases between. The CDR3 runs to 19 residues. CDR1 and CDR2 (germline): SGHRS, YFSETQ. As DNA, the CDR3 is TGCGCCAGCAGCCTTGGGACAAGCCGTTCGAGCTCCTATAATTCACCCCTCCACTTT. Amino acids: CASSLGTSRSSSYNSPLHF. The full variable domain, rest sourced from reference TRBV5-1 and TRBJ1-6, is KAGVTQTPRYLIKTRGQQVTLSCSPISGHRSVSWYQQTPGQGLQFLFEYFSETQRNKGNFPGRFSGRQFSNSRSEMNVSTLELGDSALYLCASSLGTSRSSSYNSPLHFGNGTRLTVT.

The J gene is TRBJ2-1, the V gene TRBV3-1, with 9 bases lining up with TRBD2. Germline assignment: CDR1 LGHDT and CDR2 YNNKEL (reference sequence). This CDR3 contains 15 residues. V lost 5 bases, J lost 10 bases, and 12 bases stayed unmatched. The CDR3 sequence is CASSFQAGGRGEQFF. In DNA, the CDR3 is TGTGCCAGCAGCTTCCAAGCGGGGGGAAGGGGGGAGCAGTTCTTC.

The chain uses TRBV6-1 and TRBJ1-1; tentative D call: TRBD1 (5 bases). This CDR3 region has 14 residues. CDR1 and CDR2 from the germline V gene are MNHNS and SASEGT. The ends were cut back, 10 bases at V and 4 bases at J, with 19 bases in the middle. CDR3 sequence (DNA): TGTGCCACGCTGCCCGGGGGACGGGGCACTGAAGCTTTCTTT. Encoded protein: CATLPGGRGTEAFF.

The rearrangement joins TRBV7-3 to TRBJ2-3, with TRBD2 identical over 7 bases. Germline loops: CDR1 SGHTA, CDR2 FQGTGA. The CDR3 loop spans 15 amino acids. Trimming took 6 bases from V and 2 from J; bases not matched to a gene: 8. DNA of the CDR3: TGTGCCAGCAGGGATTCGGGACTACACACAGATACGCAGTATTTT. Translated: CASRDSGLHTDTQYF.

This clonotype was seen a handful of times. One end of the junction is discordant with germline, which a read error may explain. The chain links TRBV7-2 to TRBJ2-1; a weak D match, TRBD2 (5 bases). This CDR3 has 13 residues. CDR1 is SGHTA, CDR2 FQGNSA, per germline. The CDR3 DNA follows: TGTGCCAGCAGACCAGTCCTAGCTTTGAATATTGCCTTC. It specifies CASRPVLALNIAF. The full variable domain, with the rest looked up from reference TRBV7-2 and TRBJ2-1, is GAGVSQSPSNKVTEKGKDVELRCDPISGHTALYWYRQSLGQGLEFLIYFQGNSAPDKSGLPSDRFSAERTGGSVSTLTIQRTQQEDSAVYLCASRPVLALNIAFGPGTRLTVL.

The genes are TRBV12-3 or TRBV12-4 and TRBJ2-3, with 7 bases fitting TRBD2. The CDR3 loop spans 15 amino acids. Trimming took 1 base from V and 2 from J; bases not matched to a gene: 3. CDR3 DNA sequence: TGTGCCAGCAGTTTAGGGGAGGGAAACACAGATACGCAGTATTTT. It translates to CASSLGEGNTDTQYF.

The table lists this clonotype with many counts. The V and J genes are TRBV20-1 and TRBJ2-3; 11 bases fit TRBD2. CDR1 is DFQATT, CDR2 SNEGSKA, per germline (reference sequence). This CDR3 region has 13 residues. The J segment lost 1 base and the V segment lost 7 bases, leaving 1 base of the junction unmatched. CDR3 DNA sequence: TGCAGTGTAGCGGGGGGGCGCACAGATACGCAGTATTTT. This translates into CSVAGGRTDTQYF.

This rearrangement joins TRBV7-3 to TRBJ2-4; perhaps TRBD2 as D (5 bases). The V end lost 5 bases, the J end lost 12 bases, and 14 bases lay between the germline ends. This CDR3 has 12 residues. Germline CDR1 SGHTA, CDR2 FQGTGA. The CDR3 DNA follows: TGTGCCAGCAGCCCCTCCGAGGGCAGTCAGTACTTC. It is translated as CASSPSEGSQYF. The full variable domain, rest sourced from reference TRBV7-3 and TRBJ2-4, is GAGVSQTPSNKVTEKGKYVELRCDPISGHTALYWYRQSLGQGPEFLIYFQGTGAADDSGLPNDRFFAVRPEGSVSTLKIQRTERGDSAVYLCASSPSEGSQYFGAGTRLSVL.

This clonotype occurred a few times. The CDR3 DNA reads as TGTGCCAGCAGCTTAGGACTAGAGGACTACGAGCAGTACGTC. Amino acids: CASSLGLEDYEQYV. The chain links TRBV7-8 to TRBJ2-7; D possibly corresponds to TRBD2 (6 bases). This CDR3 is 14 amino acids long. Trimming cost V 1 base and J 3 bases, with 10 bases left between them. Germline loops: CDR1 SGHVS, CDR2 FQNEAQ.

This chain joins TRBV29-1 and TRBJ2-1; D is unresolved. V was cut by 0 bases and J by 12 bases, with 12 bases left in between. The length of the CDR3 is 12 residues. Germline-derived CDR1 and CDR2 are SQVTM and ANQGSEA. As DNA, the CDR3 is TGCAGCGTTGAAGATCATCGGTTTAGGCAGTTCTTC. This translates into CSVEDHRFRQFF.

In DNA, the CDR3 is TGTGCCAGCAGCTTTTCCAGCGGGGGGGCAGTAGATACGCAGTATTTT. This translates into CASSFSSGGAVDTQYF. The chain uses TRBV7-3 and TRBJ2-3, with TRBD2 matching over 10 bases. In germline, CDR1 is SGHTA, CDR2 FQGTGA. This CDR3 has 16 residues. J was trimmed by 5 bases and V by 3 bases; bases with no gene match: 8.

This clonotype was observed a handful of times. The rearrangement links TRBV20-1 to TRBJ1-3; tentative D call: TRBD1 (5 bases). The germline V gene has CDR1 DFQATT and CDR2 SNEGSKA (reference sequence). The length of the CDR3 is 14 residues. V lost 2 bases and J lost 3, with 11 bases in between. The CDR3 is CSARFRGYGNTIYF. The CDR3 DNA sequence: TGCAGTGCTAGATTTCGGGGGTATGGAAACACCATATATTTT.

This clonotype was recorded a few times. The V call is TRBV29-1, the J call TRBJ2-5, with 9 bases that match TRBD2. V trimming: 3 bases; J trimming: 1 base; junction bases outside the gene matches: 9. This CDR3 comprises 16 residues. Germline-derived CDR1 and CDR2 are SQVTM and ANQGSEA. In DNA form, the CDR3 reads TGCAGCGTTGAGGCTAGCGGGGAAAGCATCCAAGAGACCCAGTACTTC. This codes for CSVEASGESIQETQYF. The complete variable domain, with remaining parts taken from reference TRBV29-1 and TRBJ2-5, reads SAVISQKPSRDICQRGTSLTIQCQVDSQVTMMFWYRQQPGQSLTLIATANQGSEATYESGFVIDKFPISRPNLTFSTLTVSNMSPEDSSIYLCSVEASGESIQETQYFGPGTRLLVL.

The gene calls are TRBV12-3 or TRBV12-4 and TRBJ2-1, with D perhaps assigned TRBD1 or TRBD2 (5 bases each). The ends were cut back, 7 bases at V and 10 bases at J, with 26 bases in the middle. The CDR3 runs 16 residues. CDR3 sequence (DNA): TGTGCCAGCATTTGGGACGGGCTTGGGCAGGGTCGGGAGCAGTTCTTC. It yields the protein CASIWDGLGQGREQFF.

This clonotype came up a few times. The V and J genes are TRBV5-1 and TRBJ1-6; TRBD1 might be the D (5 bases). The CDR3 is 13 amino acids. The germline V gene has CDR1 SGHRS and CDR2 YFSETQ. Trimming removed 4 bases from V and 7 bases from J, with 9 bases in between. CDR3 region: CASSARQNSPLHF. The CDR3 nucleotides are TGCGCCAGCAGCGCCCGACAGAATTCACCCCTCCACTTT.

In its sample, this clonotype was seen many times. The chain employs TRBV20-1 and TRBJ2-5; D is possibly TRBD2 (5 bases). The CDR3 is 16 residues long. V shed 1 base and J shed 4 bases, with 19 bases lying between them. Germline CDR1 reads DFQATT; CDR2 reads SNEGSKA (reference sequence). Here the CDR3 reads CSARGTRGGVLETQYF. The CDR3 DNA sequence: TGCAGTGCTAGAGGTACCCGTGGAGGAGTTTTAGAGACCCAGTACTTC.

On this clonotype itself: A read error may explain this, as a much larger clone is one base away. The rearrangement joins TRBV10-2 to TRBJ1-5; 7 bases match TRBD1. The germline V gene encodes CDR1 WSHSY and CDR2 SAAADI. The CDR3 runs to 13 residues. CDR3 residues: CASRGQLNQPHHF. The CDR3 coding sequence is TGCGCCAGCAGGGGACAGCTTAATCAGCCCCACCATTTT.

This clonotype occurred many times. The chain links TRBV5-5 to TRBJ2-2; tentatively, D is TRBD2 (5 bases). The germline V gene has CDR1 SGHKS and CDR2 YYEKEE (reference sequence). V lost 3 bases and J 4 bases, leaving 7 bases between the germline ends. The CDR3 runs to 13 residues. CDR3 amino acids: CASSYRGTGELFF. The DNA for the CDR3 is TGTGCCAGCAGCTACCGGGGCACCGGGGAGCTGTTTTTT.

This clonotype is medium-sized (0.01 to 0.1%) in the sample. The CDR3 loop is CSFVTPYGYTF. The CDR3 DNA follows: TGCAGCTTTGTGACACCTTATGGCTACACCTTC. The chain is built from TRBV29-1 and TRBJ1-2; no clear D. The germline V gene has CDR1 SQVTM and CDR2 ANQGSEA. The V gene lost 8 bases and the J gene lost 5 bases, with 12 bases spanning the gap. The CDR3 totals 11 residues.

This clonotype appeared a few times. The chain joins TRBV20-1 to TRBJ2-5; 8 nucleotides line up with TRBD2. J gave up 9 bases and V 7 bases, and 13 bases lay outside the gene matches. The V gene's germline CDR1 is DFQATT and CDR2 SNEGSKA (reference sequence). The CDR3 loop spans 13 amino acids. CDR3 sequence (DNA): TGCAGTGAAAAGGACCGGCCCGGGGGGGCCCAGTACTTC. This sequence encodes CSEKDRPGGAQYF.

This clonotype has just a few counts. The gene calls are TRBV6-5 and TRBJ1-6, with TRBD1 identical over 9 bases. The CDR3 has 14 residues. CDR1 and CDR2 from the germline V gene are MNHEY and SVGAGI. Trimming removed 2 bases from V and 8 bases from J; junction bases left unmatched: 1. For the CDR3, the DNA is TGTGCCAGCAGTTACCGGACAGGGGATTCACCCCTCCACTTT. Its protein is CASSYRTGDSPLHF.

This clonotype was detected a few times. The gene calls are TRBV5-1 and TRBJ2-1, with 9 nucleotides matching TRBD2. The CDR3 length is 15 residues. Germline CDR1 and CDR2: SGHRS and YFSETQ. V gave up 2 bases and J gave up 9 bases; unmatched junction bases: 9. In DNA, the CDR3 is TGCGCCAGCAGCTTCGTAGCGGGAGCGGAGGGTGAGCAGTTCTTC. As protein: CASSFVAGAEGEQFF.